This TCR beta chain was found in a study of blood T cell repertoires in COVID-19. Study summary: Sites across the United States, Italy and Spain contributed samples from acute and convalescent COVID-19. PBMCs, B-cell-depleted T cells, or T cells were the source of the cDNA or gDNA that made up the material.

How the authors handled the data: Quantification of nucleated cells was approximated via reference gene primer amplification. Clones were sequenced by immunoSEQ multiplex PCR, and TCRdb holds only the in-frame ones, with some missing. V, J and clone size derive from that table, while D and trimming were established from the DNA sequence. The sample has around 80,000 clones, over 65% seen once; the top ten hold around 5%. This CDR3 spans 15 amino acids. V shed 2 bases and J 3 bases; nucleotides not matched to a gene: 3. The germline V gene has CDR1 SGHTA and CDR2 FQGTGA. J is TRBJ2-1 and V is TRBV7-3; 8 bases fit TRBD1. The TCR sequence derives from a man aged 45-60 years with active or convalescent COVID-19. Sequencing used peripheral blood. This chain's CDR3 is CASSLATGDYNEQFF. CDR3 DNA sequence: TGTGCCAGCAGCTTAGCGACAGGGGACTACAATGAGCAGTTCTTC.